A single sample is the source of the 28 T cell receptor beta chains below, sequenced in a study of blood T cell repertoires in COVID-19. Clones were sequenced by immunoSEQ multiplex PCR, and TCRdb holds only the in-frame ones, with some missing. The profile shows 40,000 or so clones, 74% of them singletons. Sequenced input: peripheral blood. These receptors all come from a man between 65 and 85 years old with COVID-19, enrolled during active disease.

The gene calls are TRBV7-3 and TRBJ2-7; D is possibly TRBD2 (6 bases). Germline values: CDR1 SGHTA, CDR2 FQGTGA. This CDR3 has 17 residues. Trimming stripped 5 bases from V and 0 bases from J, with 20 bases between. The CDR3 loop reads CASSLRGGRISSYEQYF. The CDR3 DNA is TGTGCCAGCAGCCTAAGGGGAGGACGGATTAGCTCCTACGAGCAGTACTTC.

The gene calls are TRBV4-1 and TRBJ2-3; 12 bases are shared with TRBD2. The germline CDR1 and CDR2 sequences are MGHRA and YSYEKL. V was clipped by 2 bases and J by 2 bases; unmatched bases: 5. The CDR3 has 17 amino acids. The CDR3 DNA follows: TGCGCCAGCAGCCAAACACCTAGCGGGGGGGACACAGATACGCAGTATTTT. Translating it yields CASSQTPSGGDTDTQYF.

The rearrangement links TRBV24-1 to TRBJ2-1; D perhaps matches TRBD2 (6 bases). CDR3 length: 14 amino acids. The germline V gene has CDR1 KGHDR and CDR2 SFDVKD. Deletions cut 6 bases from V and 0 bases from J, with 8 bases between. The CDR3: CATSSSGSYNEQFF. CDR3 coding DNA: TGTGCCACCAGTAGTAGCGGCTCCTACAATGAGCAGTTCTTC.

J is TRBJ2-7 and V is TRBV7-3; no reliable D call. Germline V gene sequence: CDR1 SGHTA, CDR2 FQGTGA. Trimming stripped 1 base from V and 3 bases from J, with 7 bases between. The CDR3 sequence is 13 residues long. The CDR3 sequence: CASSLMAGYEQYF. The DNA for the CDR3 is TGTGCCAGCAGCTTAATGGCAGGCTACGAGCAGTACTTC.

This sequence joins TRBV7-2 and TRBJ1-5; D remains ambiguous. Looked up from germline, CDR1 is SGHTA and CDR2 is FQGNSA. The CDR3 runs 13 residues. Trimming shortened V by 0 bases and J by 7 bases, and 7 bases separated the two germline ends. This chain's CDR3 is CASSLAEGQPQHF. The CDR3 DNA reads as TGTGCCAGCAGCTTAGCGGAGGGCCAGCCCCAGCATTTT.

The chain couples TRBV18 to TRBJ2-7; TRBD2 agrees at 8 bases. Germline V gene sequence: CDR1 KGHSH, CDR2 LQKENI. The CDR3 loop spans 15 amino acids. V gave up 3 bases and J gave up 1 base; unmatched junction bases: 5. The CDR3 loop reads CASSPTGGASYEQYF. CDR3 coding DNA: TGTGCCAGCTCACCTACGGGGGGGGCTTCCTACGAGCAGTACTTC.

This clone is termed medium-sized. This sequence joins TRBV6-2 or TRBV6-3 and TRBJ1-1; D may be TRBD1 (6 bases). CDR1 and CDR2 from the germline V gene are MNHEY and SVGEGT. The CDR3 is 16 residues long. Deletions cut 3 bases from V and 0 bases from J, with 14 bases between. In nucleotides, the CDR3 is TGTGCCAGCAGTTATAAACAGGGTGGGGTGAACACTGAAGCTTTCTTT. Translated: CASSYKQGGVNTEAFF.

This clone was counted ten times or more. The chain is built from TRBV6-5 and TRBJ1-2, with D hard to call. Deletions cut 6 bases from V and 8 bases from J, with 13 bases between. From germline, CDR1 is MNHEY and CDR2 SVGAGI. The length of the CDR3 is 12 residues. CDR3 loop: CASRTGVRGYTF. DNA for the CDR3: TGTGCCAGCAGAACCGGGGTTCGAGGCTACACCTTC.

This clone was detected a few times. This chain joins TRBV15 and TRBJ2-1, with TRBD2 matching 15 bases. Germline trimming cut 11 bases from V and 3 bases from J; bases unmatched to any gene: 14. The CDR3 is made up of 18 amino acids. Germline-derived CDR1 and CDR2 are LNHNV and YYDKDF (reference sequence). CDR3 amino acids: CAAHIGLAGGPHYNEQFF. CDR3 bases: TGTGCCGCTCATATAGGACTAGCGGGAGGGCCTCACTACAATGAGCAGTTCTTC.

This clone was counted once. The chain links TRBV7-2 to TRBJ2-1; TRBD2 matches at 7 bases. Germline V gene sequence: CDR1 SGHTA, CDR2 FQGNSA. With V trimmed by 1 base and J by 3 bases, 3 bases remained unmatched. The CDR3 sequence is 15 residues long. As DNA, the CDR3 is TGTGCCAGCAGCTTAGTGGGGGGGAACTACAATGAGCAGTTCTTC. This gives the protein CASSLVGGNYNEQFF.

The chain carries TRBV7-2 and TRBJ1-1; TRBD1 might be the D (6 bases). Germline V gene data show CDR1 as SGHTA and CDR2 as FQGNSA. The V end lost 6 bases, the J end lost 4 bases, and 12 bases lay between the germline ends. This CDR3 has 13 amino acids. The CDR3 protein is CASRNRVGTEAFF. Written as DNA, the CDR3 is TGTGCCAGCAGAAACAGGGTTGGCACTGAAGCTTTCTTT.

The chain couples TRBV5-5 to TRBJ1-4; D is undetermined. V shed 0 bases and J shed 8 bases, with 14 bases lying between them. The CDR3 is 15 amino acids. Per the germline V gene, CDR1 is SGHKS and CDR2 is YYEKEE (reference sequence). CDR3 coding DNA: TGTGCCAGCAGCTTGGGTTCTCCCGGAGGCGAAAAACTGTTTTTT. It yields the protein CASSLGSPGGEKLFF.

J is TRBJ1-5 and V is TRBV25-1, with D possibly matching TRBD1 (5 bases). V lost 2 bases and J lost 9, with 14 bases in between. Per germline, CDR1 MGHDK and CDR2 SYGVNS. The CDR3 is 14 residues long. The CDR3 region is CASSERTGSSPQHF. CDR3 sequence (DNA): TGTGCCAGCAGTGAACGAACAGGTTCTTCGCCCCAGCATTTT.

The sample holds a few counts of this clone. The gene calls are TRBV15 and TRBJ1-6; TRBD1 matches 8 bases. The germline V gene has CDR1 LNHNV and CDR2 YYDKDF (reference sequence). After removal of 3 bases from V and 8 bases from J, the junction contained 9 bases not matched to a gene. This CDR3 has 16 amino acids. CDR3 DNA: TGTGCCACCAGCAGTTACACAGGGGGGAACCATTCACCCCTCCACTTT. Its protein is CATSSYTGGNHSPLHF.

This chain links TRBV21-1 with TRBJ1-6; the table's D call, TRBD1, was not checked against the DNA. TRBV21-1 is recorded as a pseudogene. The CDR3 is 16 amino acids. As DNA, the CDR3 is TGTGCCAGCAGCAAAGTTTTAGGGACATATCATTCACCCCTCCACTTT. It codes for CASSKVLGTYHSPLHF.

In its sample, this clone was seen once. The rearrangement uses TRBV5-4 and TRBJ2-7; TRBD1 might be the D (5 bases). Germline lookup yields CDR1 SGHNT and CDR2 YYREEE (reference sequence). The CDR3 runs 14 residues. V was trimmed by 3 bases and J by 0 bases, leaving 10 bases between them. This CDR3 is CASSSPDSSYEQYF. CDR3 bases: TGTGCCAGCAGCTCCCCCGACAGCTCCTACGAGCAGTACTTC.

V gene TRBV9 combines with J gene TRBJ2-1; D may be TRBD1 (6 bases). Trimming cost V 0 bases and J 9 bases, with 10 bases left between them. Per the germline V gene, CDR1 is SGDLS and CDR2 is YYNGEE. The CDR3 runs 13 residues. The CDR3 loop is CASSVVQGSEQFF. DNA of the CDR3: TGTGCCAGCAGCGTAGTTCAGGGGTCTGAGCAGTTCTTC.

The J gene is TRBJ2-7, the V gene TRBV4-1; D remains unclear. This CDR3 has 11 amino acids. Germline CDR1 MGHRA, CDR2 YSYEKL. With 3 bases removed from V and 4 bases from J, the gap between germline ends came to 4 bases. CDR3 coding DNA: TGCGCCAGCAGCCAGGCATACGAGCAGTACTTC. Translating gives CASSQAYEQYF.

V usage is TRBV3-1 (or the pseudogene TRBV3-2) and J usage is TRBJ1-4, with D possibly TRBD1 on 6 matching bases. V lost 3 bases and J lost 8, with 13 bases in between. Germline V gene lookup returns CDR1 LGHDT and CDR2 YNNKEL (reference sequence). The CDR3 extends over 14 amino acids. In DNA, the CDR3 is TGTGCCAGCAGCCAGAGACAGGACGGGGAAAAACTGTTTTTT. Amino acids: CASSQRQDGEKLFF.

In its sample, this clone was seen a few times. The chain combines TRBV19 with TRBJ1-2, with 7 bases lining up with TRBD1. This CDR3 comprises 14 residues. Trimming at V came to 9 bases and at J to 4 bases, leaving 11 bases not matched to a gene. CDR1 and CDR2 (germline): LNHDA, SQIVND (reference sequence). CDR3 sequence: CASGGHRGIYGYTF. The CDR3 coding sequence is TGTGCCAGCGGGGGCCACAGGGGAATCTATGGCTACACCTTC.

This sequence joins TRBV5-1 and TRBJ2-1; TRBD2 agrees at 7 bases. This CDR3 comprises 15 residues. V dropped 2 bases and J dropped 2; count of bases not matched to a gene: 4. Germline V gives CDR1 SGHRS, CDR2 YFSETQ. As DNA, the CDR3 is TGCGCCAGCAGCTTTGGACTAGACGCCTACAATGAGCAGTTCTTC. The encoded protein is CASSFGLDAYNEQFF.

The genes are TRBV28 and TRBJ1-1, with TRBD1 matching 12 bases. This CDR3 spans 15 amino acids. CDR1 is MDHEN and CDR2 is SYDVKM in the germline V gene. Losses at the gene ends were 6 bases for V and 10 bases for J; bases not matched to a gene: 12. Written as DNA, the CDR3 is TGTGCCAGCAGCGAACATGGGGACAGGGGGCTTGGAGCTTTCTTT. Translation gives CASSEHGDRGLGAFF.

This clone has a single count. The chain employs TRBV10-3 and TRBJ1-1; D might be TRBD1 (5 bases). V was cut by 0 bases and J by 2 bases, with 10 bases left in between. Germline V gives CDR1 ENHRY, CDR2 SYGVKD. CDR3 length: 15 amino acids. Here the CDR3 reads CAISESKTANTEAFF. Written as DNA, the CDR3 is TGTGCCATCAGTGAGTCTAAGACAGCCAACACTGAAGCTTTCTTT.

The rearrangement links TRBV4-1 to TRBJ1-2; D is uncertain. Looked up from germline, CDR1 is MGHRA and CDR2 is YSYEKL. Trimming shortened V by 6 bases and J by 4 bases, and 12 bases separated the two germline ends. The CDR3 extends over 13 amino acids. This CDR3 is CASSTQELYGYTF. CDR3 sequence (DNA): TGCGCCAGCAGTACCCAAGAACTCTATGGCTACACCTTC.

This chain uses TRBV28 with TRBJ1-5; 11 bases are shared with TRBD1. The V gene end was trimmed by 8 bases and the J gene end by 6 bases; junction bases not matched to a gene: 9. Germline CDR1 is MDHEN and CDR2 is SYDVKM. The CDR3 has 15 residues. The CDR3 protein is CASQTGDRGGQPQHF. CDR3 bases: TGTGCCAGCCAAACCGGGGACAGGGGGGGTCAGCCCCAGCATTTT.

The chain has TRBV18 and TRBJ1-5; 9 bases are a match to TRBD1. This CDR3 contains 16 residues. Germline V gives CDR1 KGHSH, CDR2 LQKENI. After removal of 3 bases from V and 5 bases from J, the junction contained 8 bases not matched to a gene. CDR3 sequence (DNA): TGTGCCAGCTCACCTCTGGGACAGGGTTTGGATCAGCCCCAGCATTTT. It specifies CASSPLGQGLDQPQHF.

The J gene is TRBJ2-7, the V gene TRBV10-3; 7 bases agree with TRBD1. J lost 6 bases, V lost 8 bases, and 10 bases had no gene match. This CDR3 has 13 amino acids. The germline V gene encodes CDR1 ENHRY and CDR2 SYGVKD. CDR3 amino acids: CAIGTEGAREQYF. The CDR3 nucleotides are TGTGCCATCGGGACCGAGGGGGCTCGCGAGCAGTACTTC.

This clone was picked up a small number of times. The DNA of the CDR3 is TGTGCCTGGAGTGTACGTCTGCGGGAGTTCTTC. Translation: CAWSVRLREFF. V and J are TRBV30 and TRBJ2-1, with D perhaps matching TRBD2 (5 bases). The germline V gene has CDR1 GTSNPN and CDR2 SVGIG (reference sequence). CDR3 length: 11 residues. Trimming removed 0 bases at V and 14 bases at J, with 11 bases between.